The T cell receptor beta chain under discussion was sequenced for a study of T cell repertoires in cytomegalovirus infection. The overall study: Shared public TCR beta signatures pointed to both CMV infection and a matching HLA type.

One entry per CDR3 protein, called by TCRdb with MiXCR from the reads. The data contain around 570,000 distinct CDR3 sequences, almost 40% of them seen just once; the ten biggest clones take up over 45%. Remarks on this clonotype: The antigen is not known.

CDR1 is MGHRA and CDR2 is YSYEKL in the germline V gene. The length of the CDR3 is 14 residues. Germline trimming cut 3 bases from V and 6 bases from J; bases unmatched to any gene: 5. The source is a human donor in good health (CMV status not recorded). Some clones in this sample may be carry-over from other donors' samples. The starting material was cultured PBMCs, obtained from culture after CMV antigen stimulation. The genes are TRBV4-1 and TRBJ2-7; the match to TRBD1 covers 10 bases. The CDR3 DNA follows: TGCGCCAGCAGCCATTGGGACAGGGGAGGCGAGCAGTACTTC. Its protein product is CASSHWDRGGEQYF.